These T cell receptor beta chains were read from a single sample in a study of beta chain features in type 1 diabetes. Assay: immunoSEQ multiplex PCR; the TCRdb copy retains only in-frame clones and omits some. The data contain about 240,000 clones, roughly 30% of them singletons. Sample: central memory CD4+ T cells from blood. These receptors came from a man younger than 45 in good health. Both conserved end residues are part of each CDR3. The order of the fields is V gene, clone size, J gene, D gene, CDR3 DNA, CDR3 protein. D genes are given only for firm matches. Expanded clones are given a class, and other clones once, few, many or no size at all.

>TRBV18|NA|TRBJ2-5|NA
TGTGCCAGCTCACCAGGACGAGGGCAAGAGACCCAGTACTTC
CASSPGRGQETQYF
>TRBV14|NA|TRBJ2-1|TRBD1
TGTGCCAGCAGCCTTCGAGGGACAGGTGGAACCTACAATGAGCAGTTCTTC
CASSLRGTGGTYNEQFF
>TRBV5-1|NA|TRBJ1-4|NA
TGCGCCAGCAGCTTAGAAAGGAAAGGAACACTGTTTTTT
CASSLERKGTLFF
>TRBV9|NA|TRBJ1-5|TRBD1
TGTGCCAGCAGCAGCGGGACAGGGGAGAATCCCAATCAGCCCCAGCATTTT
CASSSGTGENPNQPQHF
>TRBV28|few|TRBJ2-7|NA
TGTGCCAGCAGCCAAAGGGCTATTTACGAGCAGTACTTC
CASSQRAIYEQYF
>TRBV9|NA|TRBJ1-5|NA
TGTGCCAGCAGCGTTGACCCCAATCAGCCCCAGCATTTT
CASSVDPNQPQHF
>TRBV25-1|NA|TRBJ2-5|NA
TGTGCCAGCAGTGAACCGACAGGTGGCGAGACCCAGTACTTC
CASSEPTGGETQYF
>TRBV7-2|NA|TRBJ2-5|NA
TGTGCCAGCAGTCTTATTGCGGGGAAAGTGAGTGAGACCCAGTACTTC
CASSLIAGKVSETQYF
>TRBV30|NA|TRBJ2-1|TRBD2
TGTGCCTGGAGTGTATTTAGCGGGGCTACCTACAATGAGCAGTTCTTC
CAWSVFSGATYNEQFF
>TRBV7-8|NA|TRBJ1-5|NA
TGTGCCAGCCGGTCGGGGAGCAATCAGCCCCAGCATTTT
CASRSGSNQPQHF
>TRBV6-5|NA|TRBJ2-1|TRBD2
TGTGCCAGCACGCCATACGGGGAGGGAGAGCGTGAGCAGTTCTTC
CASTPYGEGEREQFF
>TRBV5-4|NA|TRBJ1-1|TRBD1
TGTGCCAGCAGCCCCCCTGTGGGACAGGGAGTTAGTGAAGCTTTCTTT
CASSPPVGQGVSEAFF
>TRBV11-2|few|TRBJ2-1|TRBD2
TGTGCCAGCAGGATGCTAGCGGGGACCTACAATGAGCAGTTCTTC
CASRMLAGTYNEQFF
>TRBV4-2|NA|TRBJ2-5|NA
TGTGCCAGCAGCCAAGACCCGGACCCCGGGGAGACCCAGTACTTC
CASSQDPDPGETQYF
>TRBV27|few|TRBJ2-3|TRBD1
TGTGCCAGCCTAAGACAGGGTACAGATACGCAGTATTTT
CASLRQGTDTQYF
>TRBV4-3|NA|TRBJ2-5|NA
TGCGCCAGCAGCTCCGAGATTGGGGCGAGGGAGCAGTACTTC
CASSSEIGAREQYF
>TRBV30|many|TRBJ2-7|TRBD2
TGTGCCTGGAGGGTGGGAGGGAGCTCCTACGAGCAGTACTTC
CAWRVGGSSYEQYF
>TRBV6-5|once|TRBJ2-5|NA
TGTGCCAGCAGTCACGGACCGCCGCCGGGGGAGACCCAGTACTTC
CASSHGPPPGETQYF
>TRBV5-1|many|TRBJ2-1|NA
TGCGCCAGCAGCTTGGATACGGGAGACTACAATGAGCAGTTCTTC
CASSLDTGDYNEQFF
>TRBV28|NA|TRBJ1-6|TRBD1
TGTGCCAGCCGGGACAGACAAAATTCACCCCTCCACTTT
CASRDRQNSPLHF
>TRBV27|NA|TRBJ2-6|NA
TGTGCCAGCAGTCCAGGAGTTCCCAGCCGGTCTGGGGCCAACGTCCTGACTTTC
CASSPGVPSRSGANVLTF
>TRBV29-1|few|TRBJ1-2|NA
TGCAGCGTTGAATCCCCCGGGACTGGCTACACCTTC
CSVESPGTGYTF
>TRBV15|NA|TRBJ1-1|NA
TGTGCCACCAGCAGAGTCTCGGATAGCACCGAAGCTTTCTTT
CATSRVSDSTEAFF
>TRBV30|few|TRBJ2-5|TRBD1
TGTGCCTGGAGGGGCAGGGGGCTGGAGACCCAGTACTTC
CAWRGRGLETQYF
>TRBV30|NA|TRBJ1-1|NA
TGTGCCTGGAGTCCCGACGTATATGAAGCTTTCTTT
CAWSPDVYEAFF
>TRBV5-1|NA|TRBJ2-5|NA
TGCGCCAGCAGCTTTCGGGACCCGTACCAAGAGACCCAGTACTTC
CASSFRDPYQETQYF
>TRBV29-1|NA|TRBJ2-3|TRBD2
TGCAGCGGTGCCCTTAGGGCGGGGGGGACAGATACGCAGTATTTT
CSGALRAGGTDTQYF
>TRBV27|few|TRBJ2-1|TRBD1
TGTGCCAGCAGTAAAGACAGGGGGCGCAATGAGCAGTTCTTC
CASSKDRGRNEQFF
>TRBV5-1|NA|TRBJ2-5|TRBD2
TGCGCCAGCAGCTTGGGCGGGGGAGAGACCCAGTACTTC
CASSLGGGETQYF
>TRBV28|NA|TRBJ2-6|NA
TGTGCCCGCGTTGGGGAGAGCTCTGGGGCCAACGTCCTGACTTTC
CARVGESSGANVLTF
>TRBV6-1|NA|TRBJ1-2|NA
TGTGCCAGCAGCTGGGAGGGTACCTATGGCTACACCTTC
CASSWEGTYGYTF
>TRBV6-6|few|TRBJ1-1|TRBD1
TGTGCCAGCAGCCTCACCGACAGGGGTGAAGCTTTCTTT
CASSLTDRGEAFF
>TRBV2|few|TRBJ1-2|NA
TGTGCCAGCAGTGATGGGGAGGCCTATGGCTACACCTTC
CASSDGEAYGYTF
>TRBV19|NA|TRBJ2-3|NA
TGTGCCAGTAGTACCGACAGGTCGAGTGGCTCAGATACGCAGTATTTT
CASSTDRSSGSDTQYF
>TRBV29-1|NA|TRBJ2-1|NA
TGCAGCTCGATAGCGGACCCATCCTACAATGAGCAGTTCTTC
CSSIADPSYNEQFF
>TRBV25-1|few|TRBJ2-2|TRBD2
TGTGCCAGCAGAACAGCGGGAAACACCGGGGAGCTGTTTTTT
CASRTAGNTGELFF
>TRBV7-9|medium-sized|TRBJ1-4|NA
TGTGCCAGCAGCTTATCGGAGGAAAAACTGTTTTTT
CASSLSEEKLFF
>TRBV4-1|NA|TRBJ2-1|TRBD2
TGCGCCAGCAGGAGGACTAGCGGGAGAAATGAGCAGTTCTTC
CASRRTSGRNEQFF
>TRBV9|NA|TRBJ1-2|TRBD1
TGTGCCAGCAGCTCCCGACAGGGGGGTATCGACTATGGCTACACCTTC
CASSSRQGGIDYGYTF
>TRBV27|few|TRBJ2-2|NA
TGTGCCAGCAGCCCCCAGGCGGAAGCCGGGGAGCTGTTTTTT
CASSPQAEAGELFF
>TRBV27|NA|TRBJ2-5|NA
TGTGCCAGCAGTCCCCCGCTGGGAGAGACCCAGTACTTC
CASSPPLGETQYF